Listed below are T cell receptor beta chains from one sample, sequenced in a study of T cell repertoires in cytomegalovirus infection. TCRdb redid the calling of the reads with MiXCR, one entry per CDR3 protein. The sample includes about 770,000 distinct CDR3 sequences, under 35% of them seen just once. For these TCRs, the target antigens are not known. The sequencing used cultured CD8+ T cells from PBMCs, collected from culture after CMV antigen stimulation. These receptors originate from a human donor in good health (CMV status not recorded). Some clones in this sample may be carry-over from other donors' samples. Both conserved end residues are part of each CDR3. D genes are given only for firm matches. A row's size may be missing; if present it is once, few, many or a size class.

abundance	v_gene	j_gene	d_gene	CDR3nt	CDR3aa
NA	TRBV5-4	TRBJ2-3	TRBD1	TGTGCCAGCACCGATGCTATGGACAGGGGAACAGATACGCAGTATTTT	CASTDAMDRGTDTQYF
many	TRBV7-2	TRBJ1-1	NA	TGTGCCAGCAGCTTAGGGTTGGGCATCCGGAGAGAAGCTTTCTTT	CASSLGLGIRREAFF
NA	TRBV27	TRBJ1-1	NA	TGTGCCAGCAGTTTAATAGGGGGGGGAGGGTCTAGCACTGAAGCTTTCTTT	CASSLIGGGGSSTEAFF
many	TRBV7-6	TRBJ2-1	NA	TGTGCCAGCAGCTTAGAGGCAGAGCAGTTCTTC	CASSLEAEQFF
NA	TRBV27	TRBJ2-3	NA	TGTGCCAGCAGTTTATTGTCTAGCGTAAGCACAGATACGCAGTATTTT	CASSLLSSVSTDTQYF
NA	TRBV6-5	TRBJ2-7	TRBD2	TGTGCCAGCAGTGCTCCTAGGAGCGGGGGGTCCTACGAGCAGTACTTC	CASSAPRSGGSYEQYF
NA	TRBV20-1	TRBJ1-2	NA	TGCAGTGCCACGGACAAGAATTATGGCTACACCTTC	CSATDKNYGYTF
NA	TRBV6-5	TRBJ2-5	NA	TGTACCAGCAGGGGACTTCCTAAACAAGAGACCCAGTACTTC	CTSRGLPKQETQYF
few	TRBV7-9	TRBJ1-2	NA	TGTGCCAGCAGCTTAGCTATGGGGTCCTATGGCTACACCTTC	CASSLAMGSYGYTF
NA	TRBV12-3/TRBV12-4	TRBJ1-2	NA	TGTGCCAGCAGCTTGAGTTCCCTTGACTACACCTTC	CASSLSSLDYTF
many	TRBV4-1	TRBJ1-1	TRBD1	TGCGCCAGCAGAGGAAAGACAGGGCTTTACACTGAAGCTTTCTTT	CASRGKTGLYTEAFF
NA	TRBV14	TRBJ2-3	NA	TGTGCCAGCAGCCCGGGGGTATTCAGCACAGATACGCAGTATTTT	CASSPGVFSTDTQYF
few	TRBV7-9	TRBJ2-1	NA	TGTGCCAGCAGCTTAGGATACGGGGGAGGAAACAATGAGCAGTTCTTC	CASSLGYGGGNNEQFF
NA	TRBV12-3/TRBV12-4	TRBJ2-5	NA	TGTGCCAGCACTTGGGCCCAAGAGACCCAGTACTTC	CASTWAQETQYF
NA	TRBV27	TRBJ2-1	NA	TGTGCCAGCAGTTCATCCCGGGACACAGCCTACAATGAGCAGTTCTTC	CASSSSRDTAYNEQFF
NA	TRBV7-3	TRBJ2-6	TRBD2	TGTGCCAGCAGCTTGACTAGCGGGGTTGGGGCCAACGTCCTGACTTTC	CASSLTSGVGANVLTF
NA	TRBV10-3	TRBJ2-7	NA	TGTGCCATCAGTGAGTCTGCTAGCTCCTACGAGCAGTACTTC	CAISESASSYEQYF
NA	TRBV11-2	TRBJ2-2	NA	TGTGCCAGCAGCCCTTTTGTCGGGGAGCTGTTTTTT	CASSPFVGELFF
NA	TRBV7-9	TRBJ2-1	NA	TGTGCCAGCAGCTCGATGGACAGACACTACAATGAGCAGTTCTTC	CASSSMDRHYNEQFF
NA	TRBV7-6	TRBJ1-6	NA	TGTGCCAGCAGCTCTCGACCGAGCTCCTATAATTCACCCCTCCACTTT	CASSSRPSSYNSPLHF
few	TRBV10-3	TRBJ1-2	NA	TGTGCCATCCAGTGGTTTACAGAGTCTAACTATGGCTACACCTTC	CAIQWFTESNYGYTF
NA	TRBV19	TRBJ1-6	TRBD1	TGTGCCAGTAGTATAGGAGGGGGCGATTCACCCCTCCACTTT	CASSIGGGDSPLHF
few	TRBV29-1	TRBJ2-1	TRBD2	TGCAGCGTTGAAGATCTGGCTAGCGGGGCGCTTTACAATGAGCAGTTCTTC	CSVEDLASGALYNEQFF
NA	TRBV7-9	TRBJ1-2	NA	TGTGCCAGCAGACAGGGAGGTTATGGCTACACCTTC	CASRQGGYGYTF
many	TRBV7-3	TRBJ2-1	NA	TGTGCCAGCAGCTACGGACTAGGGGGTTGGGATGAGCAGTTCTTC	CASSYGLGGWDEQFF
few	TRBV6-5	TRBJ2-3	TRBD1	TGTGCCAGCAGTTCCGGGACAGTACTCACAGATACGCAGTATTTT	CASSSGTVLTDTQYF
NA	TRBV2	TRBJ1-6	NA	TGTGCCAGCAGTTCAATAGAGGGAGGACCTACCAAGAATTCACCCCTCCACTTT	CASSSIEGGPTKNSPLHF
once	TRBV28	TRBJ2-3	NA	TGTGCCAGCAGTTTATTACTGCTCACAGATACGCAGTATTTT	CASSLLLLTDTQYF
few	TRBV11-3	TRBJ2-1	TRBD2	TGTGCCAGCAGCACTGAGGCGGGACTACCATACAATGAGCAGTTCTTC	CASSTEAGLPYNEQFF
NA	TRBV20-1	TRBJ1-5	TRBD1	TGCAGTGCCCCAGCGGACAGGGGGCGAGGACAGCCCCAGCATTTT	CSAPADRGRGQPQHF
NA	TRBV5-6	TRBJ2-7	NA	TGTGCCAGCAGCGGAGGGACAGTCTACGAGCAGTACTTC	CASSGGTVYEQYF
many	TRBV7-8	TRBJ1-4	NA	TGTGCCAGCAGCTTAGGGGGGGGAACTAATGAAAAACTGTTTTTT	CASSLGGGTNEKLFF
many	TRBV7-6	TRBJ2-7	NA	TGTGCCAGCAGCGCAATACAGGACCAGGGCGGCTACGAGCAGTACTTC	CASSAIQDQGGYEQYF
once	TRBV9	TRBJ2-2	TRBD1	TGTGCCAGCAGCTATGGACAGGGAGGCCGTGCCGGGGAGCTGTTTTTT	CASSYGQGGRAGELFF
NA	TRBV4-1	TRBJ2-7	TRBD1	TGCGCCAGCAGCCATGGGGACAGGGGCTACGAGCAGTACTTC	CASSHGDRGYEQYF
few	TRBV6-5	TRBJ2-1	NA	TGTGCCAGCAGTTACTCATCATTAGGGGGCAATGAGCAGTTCTTC	CASSYSSLGGNEQFF
few	TRBV19	TRBJ1-2	TRBD1	TGTGCCACCTCGTTTGCCGGGACAGGGGCTGGCTACACCTTC	CATSFAGTGAGYTF
NA	TRBV5-4	TRBJ1-2	NA	TGTGCCAGCAGCTCAACCGGGACGGACTATGGCTACACCTTC	CASSSTGTDYGYTF
NA	TRBV27	TRBJ2-3	NA	TGTGCCTCGCGGCTAGCGTGGGGCTCTAGCACAGATACGCAGTATTTT	CASRLAWGSSTDTQYF
few	TRBV9	TRBJ1-2	NA	TGTGCCAGCAGCGTAGACCCTGTTGGGACGCGGCTTAACTATGGCTACACCTTC	CASSVDPVGTRLNYGYTF
NA	TRBV27	TRBJ2-7	NA	TGTGCCAGCAGCATGACAGTAAACTCCTACGAGCAGTACTTC	CASSMTVNSYEQYF
many	TRBV7-2	TRBJ1-1	NA	TGTGCCAGCAGCTTAGTGATCCTGGGTGGGGATAGGTTCCCCACCTTT	CASSLVILGGDRFPTF
few	TRBV19	TRBJ1-2	NA	TGTGCCAGTAGTCACCGACAAGGACAGCTTCACTATGTCTACACCTTC	CASSHRQGQLHYVYTF
NA	TRBV7-9	TRBJ2-1	TRBD1	TGTGCCAGCAGCGTCGGACAGGTCTACAATGAGCAGTTCTTC	CASSVGQVYNEQFF
NA	TRBV12-5	TRBJ2-3	TRBD2	TGTGCTAGTGGCTGGCCGGGACTAGCGACAGATACGCAGTATTTT	CASGWPGLATDTQYF
NA	TRBV7-9	TRBJ1-6	TRBD1	TGTGCCAGCAGCACAGGGGGCGAACCCCTCCACTTT	CASSTGGEPLHF
NA	TRBV20-1	TRBJ1-1	NA	TGCAGTCCTGTGAACACTGAAGCTTTCTTT	CSPVNTEAFF
NA	TRBV24-1	TRBJ2-3	NA	TGTGCCACCAGTGATCCGAGGGAAAGTACAGATACGCAGTATTTT	CATSDPRESTDTQYF
few	TRBV6-6	TRBJ1-5	NA	TGTGCCAGCGGGGGGCCGGACGGATATAGCAATCAGCCCCAGCATTTT	CASGGPDGYSNQPQHF
NA	TRBV14	TRBJ2-5	TRBD1	TGTGCCAGCAGCCCGACACAGGGGGCGCAGGAGACCCAGTACTTC	CASSPTQGAQETQYF
many	TRBV12-3/TRBV12-4	TRBJ1-6	NA	TGTGCCAGCAGTTTCGAACCTTTCAGCACCTATAATTCACCCCTCCACTTT	CASSFEPFSTYNSPLHF
NA	TRBV6-5	TRBJ2-1	TRBD1	TGTGCCAGCAGGATGGACAGGCTTCATAGAGGAGAGCAGTTCTTC	CASRMDRLHRGEQFF
many	TRBV7-9	TRBJ1-5	NA	TGTGCCAGCTCCCGCGGGAATCAGCCCCAGCATTTT	CASSRGNQPQHF
many	TRBV7-2	TRBJ2-3	TRBD2	TGTGCCAGCAAAGGCACCTCGCAAGAGCGGGGGGCCCCCAGGGGAGATACGCAGTATTTT	CASKGTSQERGAPRGDTQYF
NA	TRBV7-9	TRBJ2-2	NA	TGTGCCAGCAGCGGAAGGACATTTTCGAACACCGGGGAGCTGTTTTTT	CASSGRTFSNTGELFF